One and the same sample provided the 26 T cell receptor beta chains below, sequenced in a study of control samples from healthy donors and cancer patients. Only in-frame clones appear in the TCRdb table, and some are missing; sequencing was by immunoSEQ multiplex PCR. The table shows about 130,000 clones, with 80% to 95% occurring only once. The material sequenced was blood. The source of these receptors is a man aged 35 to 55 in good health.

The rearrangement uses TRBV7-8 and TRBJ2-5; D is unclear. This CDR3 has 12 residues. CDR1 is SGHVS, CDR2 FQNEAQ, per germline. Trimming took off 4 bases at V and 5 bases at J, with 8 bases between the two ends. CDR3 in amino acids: CASSSKRETQYF. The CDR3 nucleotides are TGTGCCAGCAGCTCCAAAAGGGAGACCCAGTACTTC.

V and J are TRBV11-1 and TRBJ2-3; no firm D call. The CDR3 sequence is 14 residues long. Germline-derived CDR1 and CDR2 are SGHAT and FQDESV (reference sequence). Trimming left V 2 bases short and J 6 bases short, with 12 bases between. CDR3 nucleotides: TGTGCCAGCAGCTTAACTCTTCCTTCCGATACGCAGTATTTT. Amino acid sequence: CASSLTLPSDTQYF.

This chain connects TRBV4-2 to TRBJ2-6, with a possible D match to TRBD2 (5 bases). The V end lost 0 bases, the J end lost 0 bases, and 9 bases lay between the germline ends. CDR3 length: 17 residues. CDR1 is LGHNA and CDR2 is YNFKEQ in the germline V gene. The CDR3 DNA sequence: TGTGCCAGCAGCCAAGAGGTGGGGAGCTCTGGGGCCAACGTCCTGACTTTC. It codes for CASSQEVGSSGANVLTF.

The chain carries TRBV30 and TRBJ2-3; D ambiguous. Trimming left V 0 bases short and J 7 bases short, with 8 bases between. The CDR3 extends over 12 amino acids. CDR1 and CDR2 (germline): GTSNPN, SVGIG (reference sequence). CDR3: CAWSVSQHTQYF. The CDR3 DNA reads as TGTGCCTGGAGTGTATCACAACATACGCAGTATTTT.

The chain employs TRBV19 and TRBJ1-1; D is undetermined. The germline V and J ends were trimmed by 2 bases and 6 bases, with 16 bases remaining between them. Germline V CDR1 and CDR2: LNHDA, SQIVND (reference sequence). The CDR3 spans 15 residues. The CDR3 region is CASSISVSWGSEAFF. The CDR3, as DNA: TGTGCCAGTAGTATATCTGTTTCTTGGGGATCTGAAGCTTTCTTT. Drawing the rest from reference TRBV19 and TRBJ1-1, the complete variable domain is DGGITQSPKYLFRKEGQNVTLSCEQNLNHDAMYWYRQDPGQGLRLIYYSQIVNDFQKGDIAEGYSVSREKKESFPLTVTSAQKNPTAFYLCASSISVSWGSEAFFGQGTRLTVV.

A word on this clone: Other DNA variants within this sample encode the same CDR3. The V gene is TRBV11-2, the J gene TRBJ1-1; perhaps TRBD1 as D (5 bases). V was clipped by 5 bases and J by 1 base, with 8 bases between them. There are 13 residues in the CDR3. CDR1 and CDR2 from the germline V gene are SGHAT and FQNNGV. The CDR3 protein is CASSRDRNTEAFF. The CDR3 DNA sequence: TGTGCCAGCAGCCGAGACAGGAACACTGAAGCTTTCTTT.

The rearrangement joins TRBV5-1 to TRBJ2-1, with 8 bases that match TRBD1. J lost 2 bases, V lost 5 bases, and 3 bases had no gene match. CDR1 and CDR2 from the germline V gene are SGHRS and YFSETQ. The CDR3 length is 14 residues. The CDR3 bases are TGCGCCAGCAGACAGGACAGGGCCTACAATGAGCAGTTCTTC. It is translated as CASRQDRAYNEQFF.

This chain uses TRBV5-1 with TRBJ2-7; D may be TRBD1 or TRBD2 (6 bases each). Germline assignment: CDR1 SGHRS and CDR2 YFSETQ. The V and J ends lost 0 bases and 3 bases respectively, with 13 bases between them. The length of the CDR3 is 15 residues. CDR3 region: CASSLGGAPNYEQYF. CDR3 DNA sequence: TGCGCCAGCAGCTTGGGGGGGGCACCTAACTACGAGCAGTACTTC.

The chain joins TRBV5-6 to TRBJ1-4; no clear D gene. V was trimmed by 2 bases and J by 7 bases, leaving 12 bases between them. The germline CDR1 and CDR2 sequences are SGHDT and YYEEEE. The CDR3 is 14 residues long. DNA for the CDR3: TGTGCCAGCAGCTTTGGTACCCAGGCTGAAAAACTGTTTTTT. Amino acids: CASSFGTQAEKLFF.

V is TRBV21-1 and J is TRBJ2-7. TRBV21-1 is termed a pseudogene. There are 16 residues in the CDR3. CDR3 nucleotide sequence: TGTGCCAGCAGCGGAGGGGGGCCTAGCATTGACTACGAGCAGTACTTC. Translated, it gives CASSGGGPSIDYEQYF.

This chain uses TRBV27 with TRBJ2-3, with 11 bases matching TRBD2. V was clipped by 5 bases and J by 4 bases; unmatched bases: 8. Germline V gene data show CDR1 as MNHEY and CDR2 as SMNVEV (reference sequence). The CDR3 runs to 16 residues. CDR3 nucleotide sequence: TGTGCCAGCAGTCCCTTACTTAGCGGGGGGGCAGATACGCAGTATTTT. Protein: CASSPLLSGGADTQYF.

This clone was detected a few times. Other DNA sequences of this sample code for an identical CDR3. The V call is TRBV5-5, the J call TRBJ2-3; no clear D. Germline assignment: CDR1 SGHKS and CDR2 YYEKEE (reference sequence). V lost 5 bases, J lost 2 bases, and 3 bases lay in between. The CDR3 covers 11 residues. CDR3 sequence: CASSPTDTQYF. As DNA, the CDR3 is TGTGCCAGCAGTCCCACAGATACGCAGTATTTT.

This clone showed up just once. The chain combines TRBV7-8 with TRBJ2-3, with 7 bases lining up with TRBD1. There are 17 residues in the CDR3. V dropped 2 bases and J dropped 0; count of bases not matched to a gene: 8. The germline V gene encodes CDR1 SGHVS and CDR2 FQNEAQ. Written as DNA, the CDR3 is TGTGCCAGCAGCTTAATAGGGGGCGACCCCAGCACAGATACGCAGTATTTT. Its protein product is CASSLIGGDPSTDTQYF.

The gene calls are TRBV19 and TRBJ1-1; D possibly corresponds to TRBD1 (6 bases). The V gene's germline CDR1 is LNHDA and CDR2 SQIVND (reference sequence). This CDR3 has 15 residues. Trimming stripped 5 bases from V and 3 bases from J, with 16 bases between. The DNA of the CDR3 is TGTGCCAGTAGTCCTGAACAGGGCTGGGACACTGAAGCTTTCTTT. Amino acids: CASSPEQGWDTEAFF.

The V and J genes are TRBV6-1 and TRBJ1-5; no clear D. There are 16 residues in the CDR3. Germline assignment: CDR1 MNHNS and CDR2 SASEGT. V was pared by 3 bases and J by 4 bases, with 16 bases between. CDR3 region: CASSEDFRSLNQPQHF. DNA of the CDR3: TGTGCCAGCAGTGAGGATTTTAGGTCCTTAAATCAGCCCCAGCATTTT.

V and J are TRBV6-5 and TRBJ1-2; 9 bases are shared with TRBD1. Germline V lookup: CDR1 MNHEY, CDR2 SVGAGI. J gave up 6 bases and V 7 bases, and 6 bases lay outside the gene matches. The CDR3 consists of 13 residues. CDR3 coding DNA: TGTGCCAGCATGGGGAGACAGGGGGATGGCTACACCTTC. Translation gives CASMGRQGDGYTF.

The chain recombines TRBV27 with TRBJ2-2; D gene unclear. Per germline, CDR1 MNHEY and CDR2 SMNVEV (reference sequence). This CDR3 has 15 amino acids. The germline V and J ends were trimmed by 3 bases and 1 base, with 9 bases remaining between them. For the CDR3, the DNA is TGTGCCAGCAGTTTTGGCAGACAGAACACCGGGGAGCTGTTTTTT. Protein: CASSFGRQNTGELFF.

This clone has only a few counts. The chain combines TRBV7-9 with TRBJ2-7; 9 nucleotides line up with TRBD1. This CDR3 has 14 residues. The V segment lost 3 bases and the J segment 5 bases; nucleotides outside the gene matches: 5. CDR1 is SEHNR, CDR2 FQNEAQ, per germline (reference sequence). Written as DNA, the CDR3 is TGTGCCAGCAGCTTGGGACAGGGAACCCACGAGCAGTACTTC. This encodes CASSLGQGTHEQYF.

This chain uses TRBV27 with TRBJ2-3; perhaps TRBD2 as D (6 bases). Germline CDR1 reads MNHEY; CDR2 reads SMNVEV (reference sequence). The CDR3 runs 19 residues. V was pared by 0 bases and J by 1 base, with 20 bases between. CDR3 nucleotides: TGTGCCAGCAGTTTATCATTTTGGGGGACTGGCCGTGGCACAGATACGCAGTATTTT. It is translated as CASSLSFWGTGRGTDTQYF.

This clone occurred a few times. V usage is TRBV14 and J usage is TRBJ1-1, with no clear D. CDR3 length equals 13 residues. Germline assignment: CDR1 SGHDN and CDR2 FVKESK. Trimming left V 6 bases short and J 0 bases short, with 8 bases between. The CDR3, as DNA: TGTGCCAGCAGTGGTCTCATGAACACTGAAGCTTTCTTT. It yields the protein CASSGLMNTEAFF.

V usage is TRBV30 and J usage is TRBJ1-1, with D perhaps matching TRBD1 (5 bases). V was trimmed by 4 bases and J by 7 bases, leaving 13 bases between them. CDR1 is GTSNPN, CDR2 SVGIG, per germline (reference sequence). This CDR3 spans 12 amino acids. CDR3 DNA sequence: TGTGCCTGGACCTGGGGGGGTGGTGAAGCTTTCTTT. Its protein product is CAWTWGGGEAFF.

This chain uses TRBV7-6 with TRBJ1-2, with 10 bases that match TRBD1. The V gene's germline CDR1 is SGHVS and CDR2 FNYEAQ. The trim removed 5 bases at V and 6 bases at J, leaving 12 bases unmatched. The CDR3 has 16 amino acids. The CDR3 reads CASSAQAGTGVDGYTF. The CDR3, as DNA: TGTGCCAGCAGCGCACAAGCCGGGACAGGGGTAGATGGCTACACCTTC.

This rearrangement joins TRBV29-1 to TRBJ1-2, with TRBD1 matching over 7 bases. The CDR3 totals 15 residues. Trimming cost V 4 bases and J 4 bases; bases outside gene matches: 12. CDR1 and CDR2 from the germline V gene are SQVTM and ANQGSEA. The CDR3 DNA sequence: TGCAGCGTTGGTCTAGGGCAGGGGGATCGCTATGGCTACACCTTC. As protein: CSVGLGQGDRYGYTF.

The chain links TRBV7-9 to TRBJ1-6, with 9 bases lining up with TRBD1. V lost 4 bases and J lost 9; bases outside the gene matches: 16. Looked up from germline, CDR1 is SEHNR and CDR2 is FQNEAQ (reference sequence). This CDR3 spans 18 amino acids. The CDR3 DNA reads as TGTGCCAGCAGCTCACCACTGGGACAGGGATTACAAATTTCACCCCTCCACTTT. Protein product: CASSSPLGQGLQISPLHF.

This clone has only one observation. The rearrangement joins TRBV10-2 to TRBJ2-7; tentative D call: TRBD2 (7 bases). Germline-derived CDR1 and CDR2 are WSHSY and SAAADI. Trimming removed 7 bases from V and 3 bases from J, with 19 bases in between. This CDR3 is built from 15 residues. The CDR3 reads CASNGWGGRGYEQYF. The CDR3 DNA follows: TGCGCCAGCAACGGTTGGGGGGGCAGGGGCTACGAGCAGTACTTC.

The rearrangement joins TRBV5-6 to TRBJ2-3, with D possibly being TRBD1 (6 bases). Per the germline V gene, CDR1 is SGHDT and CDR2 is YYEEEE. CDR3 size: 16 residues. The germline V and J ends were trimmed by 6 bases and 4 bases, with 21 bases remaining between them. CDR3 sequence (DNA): TGTGCCAGCACCTCGAATCTGGGGGCCTCGGCAGATACGCAGTATTTT. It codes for CASTSNLGASADTQYF.